The T cell receptor (beta chain) under discussion was sequenced for a study of neurological immune-mediated disorders. Looking at the study overall: Of the roughly 35 patients who had multiple sclerosis, some 30 had the relapsing-remitting form and 3 had the secondary progressive form. Broader study findings: Patients with HTLV-1-associated myelopathy showed the most TCR clonal expansion. Those with multiple sclerosis showed the least, falling below healthy controls. When the repertoires were grouped phylogenetically, those of 18 of the 34 multiple sclerosis patients came together in a single cluster of related CDR3 sequences, which points to a possible repertoire-level signature.

Germline lookup yields CDR1 SGHDT and CDR2 YYEEEE. The V and J ends lost 5 bases and 2 bases respectively, with 14 bases between them. This CDR3 is built from 14 residues. This clonotype was counted a few times. Its cognate antigen is unknown. Likely a read error: the CDR3 ends without its conserved phenylalanine or tryptophan. Synthesis of cDNA was carried out by template-switch 5'RACE. The reaction used 10-nucleotide random UMIs. MiXCR, run by TCRdb on the 5' RACE reads, gives a single entry per CDR3 protein. Counted here are 80,000 to 85,000 distinct CDR3 sequences, 2.5% to 3% occurring once; the ten biggest clones make up 1.1%.

Sequencing was performed on PBMCs. The rearrangement joins TRBV5-6 to TRBJ2-7; possible D gene TRBD2, 5 bases. The clonotype comes from a young woman with multiple sclerosis. The CDR3 nucleotides are TGTGCCAGCAGACCTCTGGAGGACCCCTACGAGCAGTACCTC. Protein sequence: CASRPLEDPYEQYL.